The text below deals with one T cell receptor beta chain. The antigen remains unidentified. This sample is part of a study of cytomegalovirus exposure and HLA in healthy donors. General study findings and limits: Reportedly, diagnosis of cytomegalovirus status by the classifier showed high specificity and sensitivity. It was reported in a later analysis that an Asian-associated ancestry cluster showed fewer N-insertions than the 666-donor mean.

The V and J ends lost 5 bases and 9 bases respectively, with 11 bases between them. This CDR3 region has 12 residues. Germline V gene data show CDR1 as SGHVS and CDR2 as FNYEAQ. Vbeta (60) and Jbeta (13) primers were used in the PCR. Some clones are missing from TCRdb's copy, which holds only in-frame ones; the method was immunoSEQ multiplex PCR. This sample's table reports about 55,000 clones. The specimen was PBMCs. The chain is built from TRBV7-6 and TRBJ2-1; D may be TRBD2 (5 bases). This TCR derives from a man in his fifties or sixties in good health and CMV-seropositive. The DNA of the CDR3 is TGTGCCAGCAGCCCGAGGGCGACTGAGCAGTTCTTC. It specifies CASSPRATEQFF.